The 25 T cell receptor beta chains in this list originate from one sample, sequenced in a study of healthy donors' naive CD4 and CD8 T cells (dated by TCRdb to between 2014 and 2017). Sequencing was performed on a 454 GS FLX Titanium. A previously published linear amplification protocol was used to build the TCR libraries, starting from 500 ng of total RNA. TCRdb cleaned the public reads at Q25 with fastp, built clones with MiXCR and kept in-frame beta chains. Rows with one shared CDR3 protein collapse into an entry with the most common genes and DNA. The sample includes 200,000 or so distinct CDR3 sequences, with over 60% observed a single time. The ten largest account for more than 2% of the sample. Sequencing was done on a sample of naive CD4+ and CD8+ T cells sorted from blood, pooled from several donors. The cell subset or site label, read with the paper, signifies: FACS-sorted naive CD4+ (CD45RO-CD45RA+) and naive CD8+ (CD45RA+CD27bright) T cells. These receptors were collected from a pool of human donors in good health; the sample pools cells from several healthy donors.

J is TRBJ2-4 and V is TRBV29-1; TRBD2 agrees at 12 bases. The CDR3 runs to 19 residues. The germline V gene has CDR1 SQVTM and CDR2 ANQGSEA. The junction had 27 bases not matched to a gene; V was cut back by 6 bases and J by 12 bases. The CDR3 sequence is CSVGALGRTPGLAGITQYF. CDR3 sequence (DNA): TGCAGCGTAGGAGCCCTGGGGAGAACCCCGGGACTAGCGGGTATCACTCAGTACTTC. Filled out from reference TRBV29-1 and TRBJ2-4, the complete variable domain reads SAVISQKPSRDICQRGTSLTIQCQVDSQVTMMFWYRQQPGQSLTLIATANQGSEATYESGFVIDKFPISRPNLTFSTLTVSNMSPEDSSIYLCSVGALGRTPGLAGITQYFGAGTRLSVL.

The CDR3 sequence: CASSSNLPAFF. DNA for the CDR3: TGTGCCAGCAGTTCCAACCTCCCGGCTTTCTTT. The chain combines TRBV28 with TRBJ1-1; D remains unclear. V gave up 4 bases and J gave up 11 bases, with 11 bases separating them. The CDR3 covers 11 residues. Germline CDR1 and CDR2: MDHEN and SYDVKM.

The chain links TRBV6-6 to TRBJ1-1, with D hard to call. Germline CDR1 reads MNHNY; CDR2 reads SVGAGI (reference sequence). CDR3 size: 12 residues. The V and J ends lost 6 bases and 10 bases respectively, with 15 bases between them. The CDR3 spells CASSSATGVAFF. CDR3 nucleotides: TGTGCCAGCAGCTCCGCAACGGGAGTAGCTTTCTTT.

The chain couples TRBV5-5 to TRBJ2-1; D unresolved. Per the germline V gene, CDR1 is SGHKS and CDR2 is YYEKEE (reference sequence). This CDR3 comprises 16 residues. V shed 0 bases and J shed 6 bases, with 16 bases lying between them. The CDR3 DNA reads TGTGCCAGCAGCTTGGAATCAGCCACCTTTCGCAATGAGCAGTTCTTC. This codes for CASSLESATFRNEQFF. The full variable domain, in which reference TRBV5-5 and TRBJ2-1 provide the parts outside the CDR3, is DAGVTQSPTHLIKTRGQQVTLRCSPISGHKSVSWYQQVLGQGPQFIFQYYEKEERGRGNFPDRFSARQFPNYSSELNVNALLLGDSALYLCASSLESATFRNEQFFGPGTRLTVL.

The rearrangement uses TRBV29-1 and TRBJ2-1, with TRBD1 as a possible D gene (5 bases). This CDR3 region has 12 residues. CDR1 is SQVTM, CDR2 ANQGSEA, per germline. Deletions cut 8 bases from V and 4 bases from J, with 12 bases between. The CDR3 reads CSPQTDYNEQFF. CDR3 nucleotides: TGCAGCCCTCAGACAGATTACAATGAGCAGTTCTTC.

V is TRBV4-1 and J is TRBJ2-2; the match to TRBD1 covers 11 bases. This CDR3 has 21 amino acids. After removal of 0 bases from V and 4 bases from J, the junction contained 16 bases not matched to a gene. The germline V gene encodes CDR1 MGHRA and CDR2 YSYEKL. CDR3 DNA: TGCGCCAGCAGCCAAGAAGGAGGAAGGGACCCGGGACAGGGGGTCACCGGGGAGCTGTTTTTT. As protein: CASSQEGGRDPGQGVTGELFF.

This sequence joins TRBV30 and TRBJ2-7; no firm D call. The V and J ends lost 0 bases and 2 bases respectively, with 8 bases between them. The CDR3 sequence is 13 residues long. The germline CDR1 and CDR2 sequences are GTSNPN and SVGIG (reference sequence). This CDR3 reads CAWSVKSPYEQYF. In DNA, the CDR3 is TGTGCCTGGAGTGTAAAGTCTCCCTACGAGCAGTACTTC.

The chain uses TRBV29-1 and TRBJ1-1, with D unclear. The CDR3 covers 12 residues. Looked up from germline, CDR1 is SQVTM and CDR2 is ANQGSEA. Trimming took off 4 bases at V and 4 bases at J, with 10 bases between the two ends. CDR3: CSVGLLRTEAFF. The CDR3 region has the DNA TGCAGCGTTGGACTTCTGCGCACTGAAGCTTTCTTT.

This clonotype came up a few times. The CDR3 bases are TGTGCCAGTAGTAGGAAAGGAAACTATGGCTACACCTTC. Protein product: CASSRKGNYGYTF. The chain joins TRBV19 to TRBJ1-2, with D unresolved. Trimming cost V 4 bases and J 2 bases, with 8 bases left between them. Germline V CDR1 and CDR2: LNHDA, SQIVND (reference sequence). This CDR3 contains 13 residues.

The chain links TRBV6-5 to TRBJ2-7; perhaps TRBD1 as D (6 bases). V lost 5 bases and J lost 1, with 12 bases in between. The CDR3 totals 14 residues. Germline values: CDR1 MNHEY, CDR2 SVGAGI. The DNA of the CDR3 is TGTGCCAGCAGTACTGGACAGAGTTCCTACGAGCAGTACTTC. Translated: CASSTGQSSYEQYF.

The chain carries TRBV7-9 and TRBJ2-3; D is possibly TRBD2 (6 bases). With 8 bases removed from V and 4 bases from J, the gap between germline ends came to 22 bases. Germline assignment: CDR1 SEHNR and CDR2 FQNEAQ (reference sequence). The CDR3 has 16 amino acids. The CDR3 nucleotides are TGTGCCAGCCGAAGAGCGGGCGGAATGGGGGCAGATACGCAGTATTTT. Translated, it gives CASRRAGGMGADTQYF.

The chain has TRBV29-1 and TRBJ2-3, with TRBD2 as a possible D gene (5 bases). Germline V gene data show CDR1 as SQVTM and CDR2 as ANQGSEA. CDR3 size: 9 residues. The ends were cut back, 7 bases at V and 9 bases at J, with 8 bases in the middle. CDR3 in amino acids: CSGEGTQYF. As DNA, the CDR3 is TGCAGCGGCGAGGGAACGCAGTATTTT.

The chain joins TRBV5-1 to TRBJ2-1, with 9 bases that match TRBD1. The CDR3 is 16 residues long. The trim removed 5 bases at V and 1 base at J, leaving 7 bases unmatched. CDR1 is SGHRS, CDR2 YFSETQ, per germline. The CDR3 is CASRGRGTGSYNEQFF. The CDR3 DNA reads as TGCGCCAGCAGGGGTCGAGGGACAGGGTCCTACAATGAGCAGTTCTTC.

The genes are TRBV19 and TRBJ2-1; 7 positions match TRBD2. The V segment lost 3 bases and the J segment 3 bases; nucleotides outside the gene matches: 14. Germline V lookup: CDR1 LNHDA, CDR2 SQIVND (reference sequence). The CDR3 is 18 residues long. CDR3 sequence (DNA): TGTGCCAGTAGTATGTCAATTGTTAGGCTAGCGGTCTACAATGAGCAGTTCTTC. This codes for CASSMSIVRLAVYNEQFF.

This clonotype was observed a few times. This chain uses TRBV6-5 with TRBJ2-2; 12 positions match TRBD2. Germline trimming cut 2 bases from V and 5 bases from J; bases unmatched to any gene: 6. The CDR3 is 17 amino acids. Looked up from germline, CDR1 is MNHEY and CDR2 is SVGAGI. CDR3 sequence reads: CASSYRGLAGGTGELFF. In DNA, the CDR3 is TGTGCCAGCAGTTACCGGGGGCTAGCGGGAGGGACCGGGGAGCTGTTTTTT.

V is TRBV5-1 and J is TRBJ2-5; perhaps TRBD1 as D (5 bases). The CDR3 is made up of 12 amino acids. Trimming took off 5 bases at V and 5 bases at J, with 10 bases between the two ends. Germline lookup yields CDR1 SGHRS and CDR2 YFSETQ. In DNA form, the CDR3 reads TGCGCCAGCAGAGACAGTGACGAGACCCAGTACTTC. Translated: CASRDSDETQYF.

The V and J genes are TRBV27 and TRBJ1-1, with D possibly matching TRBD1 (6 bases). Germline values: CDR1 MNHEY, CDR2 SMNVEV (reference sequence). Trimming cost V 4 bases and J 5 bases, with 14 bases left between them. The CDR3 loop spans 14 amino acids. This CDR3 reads CASSSGATGTEAFF. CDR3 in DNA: TGTGCCAGCAGTTCAGGGGCGACGGGGACTGAAGCTTTCTTT.

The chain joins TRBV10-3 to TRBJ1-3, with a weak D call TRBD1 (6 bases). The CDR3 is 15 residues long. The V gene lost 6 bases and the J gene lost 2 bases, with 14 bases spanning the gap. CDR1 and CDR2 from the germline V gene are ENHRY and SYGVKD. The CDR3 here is CAISGGREAGNTIYF. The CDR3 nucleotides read TGTGCCATCAGCGGGGGCCGAGAAGCTGGAAACACCATATATTTT.

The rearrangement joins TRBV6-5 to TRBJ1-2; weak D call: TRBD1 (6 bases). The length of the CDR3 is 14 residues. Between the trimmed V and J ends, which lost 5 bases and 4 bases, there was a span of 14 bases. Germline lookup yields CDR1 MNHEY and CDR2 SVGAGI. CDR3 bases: TGTGCCAGCAGTGCGTCCGGGACACCCTATGGCTACACCTTC. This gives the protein CASSASGTPYGYTF.

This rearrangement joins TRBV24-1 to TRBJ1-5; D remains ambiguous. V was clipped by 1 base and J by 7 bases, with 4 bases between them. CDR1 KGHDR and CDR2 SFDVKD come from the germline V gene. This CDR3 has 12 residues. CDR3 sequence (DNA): TGTGCCACCAGTGATTTCGGCCAGCCCCAGCATTTT. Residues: CATSDFGQPQHF.

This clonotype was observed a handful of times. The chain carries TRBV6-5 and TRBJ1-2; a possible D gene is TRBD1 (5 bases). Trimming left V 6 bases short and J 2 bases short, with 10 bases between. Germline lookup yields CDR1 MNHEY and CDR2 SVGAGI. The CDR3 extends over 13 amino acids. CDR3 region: CASRQTANYGYTF. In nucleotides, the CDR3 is TGTGCCAGCAGACAGACAGCGAACTATGGCTACACCTTC.

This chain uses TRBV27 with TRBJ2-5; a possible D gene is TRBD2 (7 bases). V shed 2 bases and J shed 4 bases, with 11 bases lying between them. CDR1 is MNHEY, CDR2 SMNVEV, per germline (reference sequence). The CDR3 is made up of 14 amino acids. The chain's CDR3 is CASSLQGRGETQYF. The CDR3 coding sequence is TGTGCCAGCAGTTTACAGGGGAGGGGAGAGACCCAGTACTTC.

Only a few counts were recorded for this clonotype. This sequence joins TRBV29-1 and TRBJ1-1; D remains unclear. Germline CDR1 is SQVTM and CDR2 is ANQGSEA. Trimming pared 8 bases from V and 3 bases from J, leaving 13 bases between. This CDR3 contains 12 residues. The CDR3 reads CSTRMSDTEAFF. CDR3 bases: TGCAGCACGCGGATGTCGGACACTGAAGCTTTCTTT.

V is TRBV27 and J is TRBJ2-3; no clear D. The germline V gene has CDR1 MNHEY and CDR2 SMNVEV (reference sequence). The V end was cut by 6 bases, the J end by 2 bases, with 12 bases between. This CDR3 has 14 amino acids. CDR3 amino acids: CASSPLDLTDTQYF. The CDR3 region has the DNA TGTGCCAGCAGCCCACTCGACCTCACAGATACGCAGTATTTT.

CDR3 in DNA: TGTGCCAGCACGGGGGCAGCAGGGAAGGAGACCCAGTACTTC. Its translation: CASTGAAGKETQYF. The rearrangement joins TRBV6-5 to TRBJ2-5; tentatively, D is TRBD1 or TRBD2 (6 bases each). There are 14 residues in the CDR3. Trimming took 7 bases from V and 5 from J, leaving 17 bases between them. Per the germline V gene, CDR1 is MNHEY and CDR2 is SVGAGI.